This T cell receptor (beta chain) is from a study of OX40 agonist ivuxolimab in advanced cancers. TCRdb keeps only in-frame clones here, not all; method: immunoSEQ multiplex PCR. The sample carries tens of thousands of clones, 85% to 90% recorded once. This clone has a single count. Autoimmune disease history or systemic immunosuppression was exclusionary. The CDR3 runs to 15 residues. With 5 bases clipped from V and 7 bases from J, the junction kept 6 bases outside the gene matches. Germline CDR1 is SNHLY and CDR2 is FYNNEI. The clonotype originates from an adult with an advanced solid tumor such as melanoma, head and neck, liver or kidney cancer. The chain carries TRBV2 and TRBJ2-1; 12 positions agree with TRBD2. The sequencing here drew on CD4+ or CD8+ T cells sorted from blood, taken in a trial of the OX40 agonist ivuxolimab. The CDR3 spells CASSRLAGAGNEQFF. In DNA, the CDR3 is TGTGCCAGCAGTAGACTAGCGGGAGCTGGTAATGAGCAGTTCTTC.